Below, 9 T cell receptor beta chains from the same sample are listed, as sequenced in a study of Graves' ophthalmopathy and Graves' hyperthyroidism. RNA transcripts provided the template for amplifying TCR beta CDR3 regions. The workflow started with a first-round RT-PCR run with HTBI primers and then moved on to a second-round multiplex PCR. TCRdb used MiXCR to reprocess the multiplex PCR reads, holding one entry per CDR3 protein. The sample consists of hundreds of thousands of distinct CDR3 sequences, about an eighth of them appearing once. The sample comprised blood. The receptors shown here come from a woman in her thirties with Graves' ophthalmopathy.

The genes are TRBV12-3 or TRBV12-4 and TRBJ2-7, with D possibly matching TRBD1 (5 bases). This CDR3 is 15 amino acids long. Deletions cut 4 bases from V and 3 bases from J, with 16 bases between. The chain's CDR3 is CASSYGRARDYEQYF. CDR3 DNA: TGTGCCAGCAGTTACGGCAGGGCCCGAGACTACGAGCAGTACTTC.

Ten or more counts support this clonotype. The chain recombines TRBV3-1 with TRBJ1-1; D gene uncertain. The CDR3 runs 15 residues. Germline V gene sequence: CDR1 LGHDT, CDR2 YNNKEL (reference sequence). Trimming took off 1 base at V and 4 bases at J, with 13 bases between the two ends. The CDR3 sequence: CASSQVLVKGTEAFF. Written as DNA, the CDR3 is TGTGCCAGCAGCCAAGTGCTGGTTAAGGGCACTGAAGCTTTCTTT.

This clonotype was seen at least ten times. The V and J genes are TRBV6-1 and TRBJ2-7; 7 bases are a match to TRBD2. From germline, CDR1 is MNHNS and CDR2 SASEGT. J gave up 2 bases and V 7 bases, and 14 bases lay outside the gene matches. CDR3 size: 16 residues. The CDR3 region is CASKNTWGRDPYEQYF. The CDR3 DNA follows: TGTGCCAGCAAAAATACCTGGGGGAGGGACCCCTACGAGCAGTACTTC.

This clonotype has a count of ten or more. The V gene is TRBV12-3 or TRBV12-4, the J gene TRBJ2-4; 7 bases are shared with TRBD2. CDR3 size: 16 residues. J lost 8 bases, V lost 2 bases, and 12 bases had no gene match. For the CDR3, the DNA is TGTGCCAGCAGTTTAAGCTCGGGGGGAAGAGGTGACATTCAGTACTTC. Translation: CASSLSSGGRGDIQYF.

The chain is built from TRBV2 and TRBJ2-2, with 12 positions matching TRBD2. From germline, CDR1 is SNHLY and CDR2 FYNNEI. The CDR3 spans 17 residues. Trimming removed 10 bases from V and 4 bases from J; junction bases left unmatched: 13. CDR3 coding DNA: TGTGCCACCCCGTCGGCTAGCGGGAGGGCCGGCACCGGGGAGCTGTTTTTT. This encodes CATPSASGRAGTGELFF.

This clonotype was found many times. Here the CDR3 reads CASSQERGVAKNIQYF. In DNA form, the CDR3 reads TGTGCCAGCAGCCAAGAGCGAGGGGTAGCCAAAAACATTCAGTACTTC. The chain uses TRBV4-2 and TRBJ2-4, with D perhaps given as TRBD1 or TRBD2 (5 bases each). Trimming shortened V by 0 bases and J by 0 bases, and 9 bases separated the two germline ends. The CDR3 loop spans 16 amino acids. Germline V lookup: CDR1 LGHNA, CDR2 YNFKEQ.

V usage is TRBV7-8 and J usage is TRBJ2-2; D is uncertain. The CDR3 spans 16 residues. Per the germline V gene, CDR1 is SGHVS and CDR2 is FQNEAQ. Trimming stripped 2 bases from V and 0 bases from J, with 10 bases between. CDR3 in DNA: TGTGCCAGCAGCTTATTTAGGACGGCGAACACCGGGGAGCTGTTTTTT. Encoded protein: CASSLFRTANTGELFF. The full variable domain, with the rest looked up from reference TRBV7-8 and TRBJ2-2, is GAGVSQSPRYKVAKRGQDVALRCDPISGHVSLFWYQQALGQGPEFLTYFQNEAQLDKSGLPSDRFFAERPEGSVSTLKIQRTQQEDSAVYLCASSLFRTANTGELFFGEGSRLTVL.

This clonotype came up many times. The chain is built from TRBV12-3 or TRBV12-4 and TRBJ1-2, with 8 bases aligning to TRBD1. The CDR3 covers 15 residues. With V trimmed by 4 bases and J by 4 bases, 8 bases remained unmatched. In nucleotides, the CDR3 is TGTGCCAGCAGTTCCGGACAGGGTAAAGGCTATGGCTACACCTTC. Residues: CASSSGQGKGYGYTF.

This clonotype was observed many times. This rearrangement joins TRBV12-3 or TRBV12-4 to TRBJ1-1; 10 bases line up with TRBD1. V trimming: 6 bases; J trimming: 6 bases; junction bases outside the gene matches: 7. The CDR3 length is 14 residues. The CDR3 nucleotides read TGTGCCAGCAGGAGGACAGGGGGGGACGCTGAAGCTTTCTTT. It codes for CASRRTGGDAEAFF.